Each of the 15 T cell receptor beta chains below was sequenced from the same sample in a study of cytomegalovirus exposure and HLA in healthy donors. The PCR contained 60 Vbeta and 13 Jbeta primers. This table comes from immunoSEQ multiplex PCR, and its TCRdb copy is limited to in-frame clones, with some not included. The data show 150,000 or so clones, 68% seen once. Specimen: PBMCs. These receptors were taken from a man aged 30-40 years in good health and CMV-seropositive.

J is TRBJ1-1 and V is TRBV4-1; no firm D call. This CDR3 has 15 residues. Trimming pared 0 bases from V and 2 bases from J, leaving 10 bases between. The germline CDR1 and CDR2 sequences are MGHRA and YSYEKL. The CDR3 loop reads CASSQESSLNTEAFF. CDR3 coding DNA: TGCGCCAGCAGCCAAGAGTCGAGCCTAAACACTGAAGCTTTCTTT.

The CDR3 here is CASIDRGVGGYTF. The CDR3 DNA sequence: TGTGCCAGCATAGACAGGGGAGTAGGTGGCTACACCTTC. The rearrangement links TRBV6-6 to TRBJ1-2; 8 bases fit TRBD1. The CDR3 is 13 amino acids. Germline V lookup: CDR1 MNHNY, CDR2 SVGAGI (reference sequence). V lost 7 bases, J lost 7 bases, and 8 bases stayed unmatched.

CDR3 in amino acids: CASSPGLAFPDTQYF. The CDR3 region has the DNA TGTGCCAGCAGCCCGGGACTAGCGTTTCCAGATACGCAGTATTTT. The V call is TRBV7-9, the J call TRBJ2-3; 10 bases fit TRBD2. The CDR3 totals 15 residues. V gave up 5 bases and J gave up 4 bases; unmatched junction bases: 6. The germline gives CDR1 SEHNR, CDR2 FQNEAQ (reference sequence). The whole variable domain, remainder taken from reference TRBV7-9 and TRBJ2-3, is DTGVSQNPRHKITKRGQNVTFRCDPISEHNRLYWYRQTLGQGPEFLTYFQNEAQLEKSRLLSDRFSAERPKGSFSTLEIQRTEQGDSAMYLCASSPGLAFPDTQYFGPGTRLTVL.

J is TRBJ2-2 and V is TRBV5-1; 8 bases align to TRBD2. Germline trimming cut 4 bases from V and 7 bases from J; bases unmatched to any gene: 3. There are 13 residues in the CDR3. Germline CDR1 and CDR2: SGHRS and YFSETQ. CDR3 nucleotides: TGCGCCAGCAGCACGGGACTAGGCGGGGAGCTGTTTTTT. Residues: CASSTGLGGELFF. The entire variable domain, with the rest obtained from reference TRBV5-1 and TRBJ2-2, is as follows: KAGVTQTPRYLIKTRGQQVTLSCSPISGHRSVSWYQQTPGQGLQFLFEYFSETQRNKGNFPGRFSGRQFSNSRSEMNVSTLELGDSALYLCASSTGLGGELFFGEGSRLTVL.

V gene TRBV5-1 combines with J gene TRBJ1-5; D remains ambiguous. Germline CDR1 is SGHRS and CDR2 is YFSETQ. V lost 0 bases to trimming and J lost 7 bases, with 8 bases between them. There are 13 residues in the CDR3. This chain's CDR3 is CASSLDRNQPQHF. In DNA form, the CDR3 reads TGCGCCAGCAGCTTGGATAGAAACCAGCCCCAGCATTTT.

The CDR3 spells CASSLPLTSWYNEQFF. The CDR3 region has the DNA TGTGCCAGCAGCTTGCCCCTCACTAGCTGGTACAATGAGCAGTTCTTC. The rearrangement uses TRBV5-6 and TRBJ2-1, with D possibly being TRBD2 (6 bases). Germline V gene sequence: CDR1 SGHDT, CDR2 YYEEEE. The CDR3 has 16 amino acids. V lost 1 base and J lost 4, with 15 bases in between.

In its sample, this clone was seen a few times. J is TRBJ2-1 and V is TRBV10-1; 9 positions agree with TRBD1. Germline V gene data show CDR1 as WNHNN and CDR2 as SYGVQD (reference sequence). The CDR3 contains 13 residues. The V segment lost 4 bases and the J segment 7 bases; nucleotides outside the gene matches: 2. CDR3 nucleotide sequence: TGCGCCAGCAGTGCTGGACAGGGGAATGAGCAGTTCTTC. The encoded protein is CASSAGQGNEQFF.

V and J are TRBV7-6 and TRBJ1-1; D might be TRBD1 (5 bases). From germline, CDR1 is SGHVS and CDR2 FNYEAQ. This CDR3 spans 13 amino acids. Deletions cut 5 bases from V and 4 bases from J, with 11 bases between. The CDR3 protein is CASSRRQFTEAFF. DNA of the CDR3: TGTGCCAGCAGCCGGAGACAGTTCACTGAAGCTTTCTTT.

This chain uses TRBV6-5 with TRBJ2-7; maybe TRBD1 (5 bases). The germline V gene has CDR1 MNHEY and CDR2 SVGAGI. V dropped 7 bases and J dropped 3 bases, with 19 bases sitting between them. The CDR3 has 15 residues. In DNA, the CDR3 is TGTGCCAGCAACCACCCGCCGACAGTCGTCTACGAGCAGTACTTC. It is translated as CASNHPPTVVYEQYF.

The J gene is TRBJ2-1, the V gene TRBV5-1, with 7 bases identical to TRBD1. Germline CDR1 SGHRS, CDR2 YFSETQ. The CDR3 runs to 12 residues. The V segment lost 0 bases and the J segment 10 bases; nucleotides outside the gene matches: 1. The chain's CDR3 is CASSLADREQFF. CDR3 in DNA: TGCGCCAGCAGCTTGGCGGACAGGGAGCAGTTCTTC.

CDR3 sequence (DNA): TGTGCCAGCAGCTTGGGGGGGGGATTGGTTTCCGAGCAGTACTTC. This encodes CASSLGGGLVSEQYF. V usage is TRBV5-4 and J usage is TRBJ2-7, with 7 bases identical to TRBD2. V was pared by 0 bases and J by 6 bases, with 9 bases of the junction left unmatched. The CDR3 is made up of 15 amino acids. Germline V lookup: CDR1 SGHNT, CDR2 YYREEE (reference sequence).

This clone was counted only a few times. This chain uses TRBV7-3 with TRBJ1-1, with a weak D call TRBD1 (6 bases). V lost 2 bases to trimming and J lost 4 bases, with 11 bases between them. CDR3 length: 14 amino acids. CDR1 is SGHTA, CDR2 FQGTGA, per germline. CDR3 region: CASSLGGASTEAFF. CDR3 in DNA: TGTGCCAGCAGCTTAGGGGGGGCTAGCACTGAAGCTTTCTTT.

This clone was counted a single time. The chain employs TRBV6-5 and TRBJ1-1, with TRBD1 matching over 10 bases. V lost 4 bases, J lost 2 bases, and 4 bases stayed unmatched. Germline V gene sequence: CDR1 MNHEY, CDR2 SVGAGI. The CDR3 length is 15 residues. The CDR3, as DNA: TGTGCCAGCAGTTCTGACAGGGGGCAAAACACTGAAGCTTTCTTT. Its translation: CASSSDRGQNTEAFF.

V is TRBV7-6 and J is TRBJ1-4; D ambiguous. The CDR3 has 13 amino acids. Deletions cut 3 bases from V and 8 bases from J, with 10 bases between. Germline CDR1 and CDR2: SGHVS and FNYEAQ. The CDR3 nucleotides are TGTGCCAGCAGCTTGAACACGGGAGAAAAACTGTTTTTT. Its translation is CASSLNTGEKLFF.

This chain uses TRBV11-3 with TRBJ2-7; 8 bases align to TRBD2. CDR3 length equals 12 residues. Per the germline V gene, CDR1 is SGHNT and CDR2 is YENEEA. CDR3 nucleotide sequence: TGTGCTTCTGGGCGGGAGGTTTACGAGCAGTACTTC. Residues: CASGREVYEQYF.